The T cell receptor (beta chain) described here comes from a study of CD8+ T cells in alopecia areata. Sequencing used cDNA as its template, made by extracting RNA and reverse transcribing it. The protocol was immunoSEQ multiplex PCR, while the TCRdb copy is restricted to in-frame clones and leaves out a portion. The data contain some 170,000 clones, around 71% of them singletons. CD4+ and CD8+ T cells were sorted from PBMCs. On this clone: Its antigen is not identified.

V lost 8 bases to trimming and J lost 8 bases, with 16 bases between them. The CDR3 is 13 amino acids. The germline gives CDR1 GTSNPN, CDR2 SVGIG (reference sequence). Notes on the study in general: Compared with mice, patients displayed less clear TCR sharing, possibly for HLA-related reasons. Normal scalp had lower clonality than lesional scalp, with alopecia totalis/universalis lesions showing this most strongly.

This sequence was found in a human donor with alopecia areata. The starting material was CD8+ T cells sorted from blood, obtained at week 0. The chain uses TRBV30 and TRBJ1-6; D possibly corresponds to TRBD1 (5 bases). CDR3 residues: CAGGLDGDSPLHF. For the CDR3, the DNA is TGTGCCGGGGGACTTGACGGTGATTCACCCCTCCACTTT.